These T cell receptor beta chains were read from a single sample in a study of response to subunit inactivated influenza vaccine. TCRdb analysed the RT-PCR reads with MiXCR anew, one entry per CDR3 protein. The data show about 530,000 distinct CDR3 sequences, with approximately 12% seen just once and 10% to 15% held by the top ten. Sequenced here: PBMCs from blood, sampled about 40 days after vaccination. The receptors here all came from a man aged 45-65 years who received an inactivated influenza vaccine. CDR3s include the opening cysteine and the closing phenylalanine or tryptophan. A D gene is named only where the DNA matches it firmly. Clone size appears in some rows only: once, few, many, or a class for an expanded clone.

D: -
V: TRBV18
J: TRBJ1-2
size: -
CDR3: CASSTGEEYGYTF
DNA: TGTGCCAGCTCAACGGGGGAGGAGTATGGCTACACCTTC

D: -
V: TRBV3-1
J: TRBJ2-3
size: few
CDR3: CASSQAGQGYFTDTQYF
DNA: TGTGCCAGCAGCCAAGCAGGTCAGGGATATTTCACAGATACGCAGTATTTT

D: TRBD2
V: TRBV4-3
J: TRBJ2-5
size: once
CDR3: CASSQGLAGGLIETQYF
DNA: TGCGCCAGCAGCCAGGGACTAGCGGGGGGATTGATAGAGACCCAGTACTTC

D: -
V: TRBV7-8
J: TRBJ2-1
size: few
CDR3: CASSPSRSLHNEQFF
DNA: TGTGCCAGCAGCCCCTCGCGATCCCTTCACAATGAGCAGTTCTTC

D: TRBD2
V: TRBV20-1
J: TRBJ2-7
size: once
CDR3: CSAGLAGVPYQQYF
DNA: TGCAGTGCTGGGCTAGCGGGTGTTCCCTACCAGCAGTACTTC

D: TRBD1
V: TRBV9
J: TRBJ2-1
size: -
CDR3: CASSVQTGRNEQFF
DNA: TGTGCCAGCAGCGTCCAGACAGGGAGAAATGAGCAGTTCTTC

D: -
V: TRBV3-1
J: TRBJ1-5
size: few
CDR3: CASSQAQKNQPQHF
DNA: TGTGCCAGCAGCCAGGCACAGAAGAATCAGCCCCAGCATTTT

D: -
V: TRBV3-1
J: TRBJ2-1
size: -
CDR3: CATRGRGMNEQFF
DNA: TGTGCCACCCGAGGACGCGGGATGAATGAGCAGTTCTTC

D: TRBD1
V: TRBV6-1
J: TRBJ1-1
size: -
CDR3: CASRDWGTGPNTEAFF
DNA: TGTGCCAGCAGGGACTGGGGGACAGGGCCCAACACTGAAGCTTTCTTT

D: TRBD2
V: TRBV7-9
J: TRBJ2-1
size: few
CDR3: CASSSGLGAYNEQFF
DNA: TGTGCCAGCAGCTCCGGACTAGGCGCCTACAATGAGCAGTTCTTC

D: TRBD2
V: TRBV10-3
J: TRBJ2-1
size: -
CDR3: CAISSAAASGYNEQFF
DNA: TGTGCCATCAGTAGTGCTGCGGCTAGCGGATACAATGAGCAGTTCTTC

D: TRBD2
V: TRBV7-2
J: TRBJ2-5
size: -
CDR3: CASSRTSDKETQYF
DNA: TGTGCCAGCAGCCGGACTAGCGACAAAGAGACCCAGTACTTC

D: TRBD1
V: TRBV18
J: TRBJ2-1
size: few
CDR3: CASSPPKGGRGSSYNEQFF
DNA: TGTGCCAGCTCACCACCGAAAGGGGGCAGGGGAAGCTCCTACAATGAGCAGTTCTTC

D: -
V: TRBV6-1
J: TRBJ1-5
size: few
CDR3: CASCPANPGLQPQHF
DNA: TGTGCCAGTTGCCCGGCCAACCCGGGGTTACAGCCCCAGCATTTT

D: -
V: TRBV29-1
J: TRBJ2-7
size: few
CDR3: CSVAHQQSSYEQYF
DNA: TGCAGCGTTGCCCACCAGCAGAGCTCCTACGAGCAGTACTTC